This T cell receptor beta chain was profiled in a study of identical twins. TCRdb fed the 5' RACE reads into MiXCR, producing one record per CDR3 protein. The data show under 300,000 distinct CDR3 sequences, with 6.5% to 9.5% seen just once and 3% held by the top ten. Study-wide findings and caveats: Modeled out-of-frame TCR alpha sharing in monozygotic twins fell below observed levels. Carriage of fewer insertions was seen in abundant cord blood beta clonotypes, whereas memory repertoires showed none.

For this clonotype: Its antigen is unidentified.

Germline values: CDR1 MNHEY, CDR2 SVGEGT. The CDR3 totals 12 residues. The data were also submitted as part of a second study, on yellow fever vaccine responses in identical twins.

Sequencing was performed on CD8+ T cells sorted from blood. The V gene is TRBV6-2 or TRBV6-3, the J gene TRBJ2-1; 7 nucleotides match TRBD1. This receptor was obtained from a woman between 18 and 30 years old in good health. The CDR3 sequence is CASRDSPEAQFF. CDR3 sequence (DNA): TGTGCTTCTAGGGACAGCCCGGAGGCGCAGTTCTTC.